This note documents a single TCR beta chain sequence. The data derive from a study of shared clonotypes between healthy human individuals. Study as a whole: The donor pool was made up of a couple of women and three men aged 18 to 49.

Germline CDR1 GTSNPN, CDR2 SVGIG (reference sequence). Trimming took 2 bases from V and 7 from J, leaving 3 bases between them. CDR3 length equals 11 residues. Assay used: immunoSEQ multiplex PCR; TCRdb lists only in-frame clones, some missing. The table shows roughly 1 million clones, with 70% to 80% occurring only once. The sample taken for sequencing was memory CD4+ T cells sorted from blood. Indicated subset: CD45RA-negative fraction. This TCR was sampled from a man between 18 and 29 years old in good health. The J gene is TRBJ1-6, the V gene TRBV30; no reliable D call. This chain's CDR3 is CAWSRNSPLHF. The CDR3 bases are TGTGCCTGGAGTCGCAATTCACCCCTCCACTTT.